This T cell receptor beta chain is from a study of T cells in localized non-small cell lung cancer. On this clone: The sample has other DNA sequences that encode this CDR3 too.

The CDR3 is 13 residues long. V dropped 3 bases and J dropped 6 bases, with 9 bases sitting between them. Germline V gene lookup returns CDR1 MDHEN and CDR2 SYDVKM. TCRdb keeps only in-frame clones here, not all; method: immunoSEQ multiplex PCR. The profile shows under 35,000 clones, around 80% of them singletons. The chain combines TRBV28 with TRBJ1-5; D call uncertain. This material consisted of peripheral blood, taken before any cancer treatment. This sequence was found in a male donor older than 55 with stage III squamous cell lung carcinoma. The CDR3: CASSLIRGQPQHF. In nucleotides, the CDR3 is TGTGCCAGCAGTTTGATCCGGGGTCAGCCCCAGCATTTT.